Shown below are 31 T cell receptor beta chains from a single sample sequenced in a study of T cells in Graves' hyperthyroidism and ophthalmopathy. TCR beta CDR3 sequences were amplified from RNA transcripts. The HTBI primer set served for first-round RT-PCR of the TCR CDR3. In TCRdb, the multiplex PCR reads were re-called with MiXCR into one record per CDR3 protein. The sample holds around 200,000 distinct CDR3 sequences, approximately 16% seen once. Sequencing used blood. The receptor source for this set is a man aged 40-49 years with Graves' hyperthyroidism.

At least ten counts were recorded for this clonotype. The chain combines TRBV28 with TRBJ2-5, with 9 bases aligning to TRBD2. This CDR3 is built from 14 residues. V lost 2 bases, J lost 2 bases, and 0 bases stayed unmatched. Germline values: CDR1 MDHEN, CDR2 SYDVKM. CDR3 amino acids: CASSLAGGQETQYF. CDR3 DNA: TGTGCCAGCAGTTTAGCGGGGGGGCAAGAGACCCAGTACTTC.

Concerning this clonotype: Given a much more abundant clone one base away, this may be a read error. The chain joins TRBV2 to TRBJ1-1; possibly TRBD1 for D (5 bases). This CDR3 is built from 14 residues. The germline V gene encodes CDR1 SNHLY and CDR2 FYNNEI. Trimming took off 10 bases at V and 1 base at J, with 16 bases between the two ends. CDR3 nucleotides: TGTGCCATACGTGGTGAGGGGACGAACACTGAAGCTTTCTTT. Amino acids: CAIRGEGTNTEAFF. Full variable domain (missing parts from reference TRBV2 and TRBJ1-1): EPEVTQTPSHQVTQMGQEVILRCVPISNHLYFYWYRQILGQKVEFLVSFYNNEISEKSEIFDDQFSVERPDGSNFTLKIRSTKLEDSAMYFCAIRGEGTNTEAFFGQGTRLTVV.

This clonotype was picked up many times. The rearrangement links TRBV7-2 to TRBJ2-5, with TRBD2 identical over 11 bases. This CDR3 comprises 16 residues. V was clipped by 2 bases and J by 5 bases; unmatched bases: 7. Germline V gives CDR1 SGHTA, CDR2 FQGNSA. The CDR3 reads CASSLLSGGALETQYF. The CDR3 bases are TGTGCCAGCAGCTTACTTAGCGGGGGGGCTTTGGAGACCCAGTACTTC.

This clonotype was observed a handful of times. A read error may be the cause here, since a much bigger clone is one base away. This chain joins TRBV7-2 and TRBJ1-3; 7 positions match TRBD1. Germline V gene sequence: CDR1 SGHTA, CDR2 FQGNSA. V lost 5 bases and J lost 4; bases outside the gene matches: 5. CDR3 length: 14 amino acids. CDR3 protein: CASSPIGGGNTIYF. CDR3 nucleotide sequence: TGTGCCAGCAGCCCAATAGGGGGCGGAAACACCATATATTTT.

This clonotype occurred many times. This chain connects TRBV29-1 to TRBJ1-1; D is perhaps TRBD1 (6 bases). Trimming took off 1 base at V and 3 bases at J, with 15 bases between the two ends. The CDR3 covers 15 residues. Germline V gives CDR1 SQVTM, CDR2 ANQGSEA. CDR3 bases: TGCAGCGTTGAAGTTACAGGGTTTTCGGACACTGAAGCTTTCTTT. Translating gives CSVEVTGFSDTEAFF.

The sample holds many counts of this clonotype. This chain uses TRBV12-3 or TRBV12-4 with TRBJ1-4; the match to TRBD1 covers 8 bases. This CDR3 is 15 amino acids long. The V segment lost 3 bases and the J segment 8 bases; nucleotides outside the gene matches: 8. The CDR3: CASSFSGTGPEKLFF. The DNA for the CDR3 is TGTGCCAGCAGTTTCTCCGGGACAGGCCCCGAAAAACTGTTTTTT.

The sample holds many counts of this clonotype. V is TRBV7-2 and J is TRBJ2-5; no clear D gene. The CDR3 spans 12 residues. Germline V gives CDR1 SGHTA, CDR2 FQGNSA. V shed 2 bases and J shed 0 bases, with 1 base lying between them. CDR3 sequence reads: CASSLHQETQYF. The CDR3 DNA follows: TGTGCCAGCAGCTTACACCAAGAGACCCAGTACTTC.

This clonotype occurred many times. The chain carries TRBV7-3 and TRBJ1-1, with D possibly matching TRBD1 (5 bases). The CDR3 loop spans 17 amino acids. Germline V gene lookup returns CDR1 SGHTA and CDR2 FQGTGA. The ends were cut back, 4 bases at V and 8 bases at J, with 26 bases in the middle. Written as DNA, the CDR3 is TGTGCCAGCAGCTCCCTCGGCGCGGTCAGCAAAGGGGCGGAAGCTTTCTTT. It translates to CASSSLGAVSKGAEAFF. The full variable domain, rest sourced from reference TRBV7-3 and TRBJ1-1, is GAGVSQTPSNKVTEKGKYVELRCDPISGHTALYWYRQSLGQGPEFLIYFQGTGAADDSGLPNDRFFAVRPEGSVSTLKIQRTERGDSAVYLCASSSLGAVSKGAEAFFGQGTRLTVV.

This clonotype came up many times. V usage is TRBV27 and J usage is TRBJ2-5, with 13 bases matching TRBD2. Germline CDR1 is MNHEY and CDR2 is SMNVEV (reference sequence). The CDR3 contains 17 residues. The trim removed 0 bases at V and 5 bases at J, leaving 6 bases unmatched. The CDR3 region has the DNA TGTGCCAGCAGTTTATCACTAGCGGGGGGGCCTCTGGAGACCCAGTACTTC. Its protein is CASSLSLAGGPLETQYF.

This clonotype showed up many times. The chain has TRBV7-3 and TRBJ2-3; 8 bases map to TRBD2. Germline loops: CDR1 SGHTA, CDR2 FQGTGA. The length of the CDR3 is 14 residues. V lost 6 bases and J lost 6; bases outside the gene matches: 8. Here the CDR3 reads CASSPGGGADTQYF. The DNA of the CDR3 is TGTGCCAGCAGTCCGGGGGGGGGAGCGGATACGCAGTATTTT.

This clonotype was picked up many times. The chain employs TRBV7-9 and TRBJ2-5; 10 bases map to TRBD2. The trim removed 6 bases at V and 6 bases at J, leaving 10 bases unmatched. The CDR3 totals 15 residues. Germline V CDR1 and CDR2: SEHNR, FQNEAQ (reference sequence). The CDR3 DNA reads as TGTGCCAGCAGACCAACTAGCGGGGCTTACCAGACCCAGTACTTC. It codes for CASRPTSGAYQTQYF.

V gene TRBV7-2 combines with J gene TRBJ1-1, with a possible D match to TRBD1 (5 bases). The ends were cut back, 1 base at V and 2 bases at J, with 17 bases in the middle. Germline values: CDR1 SGHTA, CDR2 FQGNSA. CDR3 length: 17 residues. CDR3 protein: CASSLVLGGGSNTEAFF. The CDR3, as DNA: TGTGCCAGCAGCTTAGTTTTGGGCGGGGGGAGCAACACTGAAGCTTTCTTT.

V usage is TRBV20-1 and J usage is TRBJ2-1, with D possibly being TRBD1 (6 bases). Germline V gives CDR1 DFQATT, CDR2 SNEGSKA (reference sequence). CDR3 length equals 17 residues. Trimming shortened V by 0 bases and J by 4 bases, and 19 bases separated the two germline ends. This chain's CDR3 is CSARDWEGDILYNEQFF. CDR3 DNA sequence: TGCAGTGCTAGAGATTGGGAAGGGGACATCTTATACAATGAGCAGTTCTTC.

This rearrangement joins TRBV6-1 to TRBJ1-1, with D maybe TRBD1 (5 bases). The V and J ends lost 4 bases and 0 bases respectively, with 12 bases between them. The CDR3 contains 15 residues. Germline V gene sequence: CDR1 MNHNS, CDR2 SASEGT. CDR3 in DNA: TGTGCCAGCAGTGTGGGACGGATAATGAACACTGAAGCTTTCTTT. Translating it yields CASSVGRIMNTEAFF.

In its sample, this clonotype was seen many times. This chain connects TRBV7-3 to TRBJ1-5; 7 bases are a match to TRBD1. This CDR3 has 17 residues. V shed 5 bases and J 6 bases; nucleotides not matched to a gene: 16. The V gene's germline CDR1 is SGHTA and CDR2 FQGTGA. CDR3 sequence: CASSAKWGQGDCQPQHF. The CDR3 region has the DNA TGTGCCAGCAGCGCCAAGTGGGGGCAGGGGGATTGTCAGCCCCAGCATTTT.

This clonotype occurred many times. J is TRBJ2-3 and V is TRBV20-1; no reliable D call. The CDR3 is made up of 13 amino acids. CDR1 is DFQATT and CDR2 is SNEGSKA in the germline V gene (reference sequence). Deletions cut 6 bases from V and 6 bases from J, with 16 bases between. The CDR3 sequence is CSATSPVGDTQYF. The CDR3 DNA reads as TGCAGTGCGACCTCTCCGGTCGGCGATACGCAGTATTTT.

This clonotype was seen only a few times. The chain links TRBV11-2 to TRBJ2-2; no clear D gene. CDR3 length: 13 amino acids. Looked up from germline, CDR1 is SGHAT and CDR2 is FQNNGV. V lost 6 bases and J lost 6, with 11 bases in between. The CDR3 sequence is CASSARVAGELFF. CDR3 coding DNA: TGTGCCAGCAGTGCAAGGGTCGCCGGGGAGCTGTTTTTT.

The CDR3 nucleotides are TGCGCCAGCAGCCAAGAGGGGGGGGGAGGCCCGGCAGAATCACCCCTCCACTTT. Translated, it gives CASSQEGGGGPAESPLHF. The rearrangement links TRBV4-1 to TRBJ1-6; weak D call: TRBD1 (5 bases). V lost 0 bases to trimming and J lost 10 bases, with 22 bases between them. The CDR3 has 18 residues. Germline values: CDR1 MGHRA, CDR2 YSYEKL.

This clonotype was found many times. The rearrangement links TRBV7-2 to TRBJ2-4; D possibly matches TRBD1 or TRBD2 (6 bases each). V was cut by 7 bases and J by 6 bases, with 16 bases left in between. Germline assignment: CDR1 SGHTA and CDR2 FQGNSA. This CDR3 spans 14 amino acids. The chain's CDR3 is CASNKEGGGNIQYF. The CDR3 coding sequence is TGTGCCAGCAACAAGGAGGGGGGCGGAAACATTCAGTACTTC. Full variable domain (outside the CDR3, taken from reference TRBV7-2 and TRBJ2-4): GAGVSQSPSNKVTEKGKDVELRCDPISGHTALYWYRQSLGQGLEFLIYFQGNSAPDKSGLPSDRFSAERTGGSVSTLTIQRTQQEDSAVYLCASNKEGGGNIQYFGAGTRLSVL.

The V call is TRBV7-9, the J call TRBJ1-6; D not certain. Trimming stripped 2 bases from V and 7 bases from J, with 6 bases between. Germline CDR1 is SEHNR and CDR2 is FQNEAQ (reference sequence). The CDR3 is made up of 13 amino acids. The CDR3 DNA sequence: TGTGCCAGCAGCTTAAGTATGAATTCACCCCTCCACTTT. Its translation is CASSLSMNSPLHF. Using reference TRBV7-9 and TRBJ1-6 for the parts outside the CDR3, the full variable domain is DTGVSQNPRHKITKRGQNVTFRCDPISEHNRLYWYRQTLGQGPEFLTYFQNEAQLEKSRLLSDRFSAERPKGSFSTLEIQRTEQGDSAMYLCASSLSMNSPLHFGNGTRLTVT.

V and J are TRBV10-2 and TRBJ1-4, with D perhaps TRBD1 (5 bases). The CDR3 has 14 residues. V dropped 8 bases and J dropped 6 bases, with 16 bases sitting between them. The germline CDR1 and CDR2 sequences are WSHSY and SAAADI. For the CDR3, the DNA is TGCGCCAGCTTCGGGACCCTAGGGGATGAAAAACTGTTTTTT. Translated: CASFGTLGDEKLFF.

The rearrangement uses TRBV7-8 and TRBJ2-3; D is tentatively TRBD1 or TRBD2 (5 bases each). CDR1 is SGHVS and CDR2 is FQNEAQ in the germline V gene. CDR3 length: 15 residues. V shed 5 bases and J shed 6 bases, with 18 bases lying between them. In nucleotides, the CDR3 is TGTGCCAGCAGCCCATTCTTCCGGGGCCAGGATACGCAGTATTTT. It codes for CASSPFFRGQDTQYF.

This clonotype was picked up many times. This chain links TRBV24-1 with TRBJ2-1; TRBD2 aligns across 7 bases. This CDR3 is 13 amino acids long. With 5 bases clipped from V and 9 bases from J, the junction kept 6 bases outside the gene matches. Germline values: CDR1 KGHDR, CDR2 SFDVKD. CDR3 sequence (DNA): TGTGCCACCAGTGGTGGACTAGTTGGTGAGCAGTTCTTC. It encodes CATSGGLVGEQFF.

This clonotype was seen at least ten times. The J gene is TRBJ1-1, the V gene TRBV7-2; D unclear. The CDR3 has 13 residues. In germline, CDR1 is SGHTA, CDR2 FQGNSA. V lost 3 bases and J 0 bases, leaving 5 bases between the germline ends. The CDR3 DNA is TGTGCCAGCAGCTTTTATGTGAACACTGAAGCTTTCTTT. Translation: CASSFYVNTEAFF. The full variable domain, rest sourced from reference TRBV7-2 and TRBJ1-1, is GAGVSQSPSNKVTEKGKDVELRCDPISGHTALYWYRQSLGQGLEFLIYFQGNSAPDKSGLPSDRFSAERTGGSVSTLTIQRTQQEDSAVYLCASSFYVNTEAFFGQGTRLTVV.

The rearrangement links TRBV4-3 to TRBJ1-4; D is undetermined. Germline assignment: CDR1 LGHNA and CDR2 YSLEER. V lost 1 base to trimming and J lost 7 bases, with 13 bases between them. The CDR3 has 15 amino acids. The CDR3, as DNA: TGCGCCAGCAGCCAAGGAGTAGGAAAGAGTGAAAAACTGTTTTTT. Its protein product is CASSQGVGKSEKLFF.

At least ten counts were recorded for this clonotype. This chain uses TRBV29-1 with TRBJ1-1; D gene unclear. There are 13 residues in the CDR3. V lost 3 bases, J lost 4 bases, and 12 bases lay in between. Germline V gives CDR1 SQVTM, CDR2 ANQGSEA. CDR3 DNA: TGCAGCGTTGAGGGGTTCGGCGGCACTGAAGCTTTCTTT. Translated, it gives CSVEGFGGTEAFF.

The genes are TRBV28 and TRBJ2-6; 11 positions agree with TRBD1. The CDR3 contains 19 residues. Germline CDR1 MDHEN, CDR2 SYDVKM. Unmatched junction bases numbered 10, after V lost 6 bases and J lost 0 bases. The CDR3 nucleotides read TGTGCCAGCAGCTTCCCCGGGACAGGGGGGCCCTCTGGGGCCAACGTCCTGACTTTC. Its protein is CASSFPGTGGPSGANVLTF.

This chain connects TRBV5-5 to TRBJ1-6, with D possibly TRBD1 on 5 matching bases. The CDR3 extends over 15 amino acids. Germline CDR1 reads SGHKS; CDR2 reads YYEKEE (reference sequence). V lost 4 bases to trimming and J lost 5 bases, with 13 bases between them. The CDR3 sequence: CASSPFGGDNSPLHF. The CDR3 DNA sequence: TGTGCCAGCAGCCCCTTTGGGGGGGATAATTCACCCCTCCACTTT.

This clonotype was detected ten times or more. The J gene is TRBJ2-7, the V gene TRBV20-1, with D tentatively TRBD2 (5 bases). Germline CDR1 DFQATT, CDR2 SNEGSKA (reference sequence). CDR3 length: 16 amino acids. V lost 6 bases to trimming and J lost 0 bases, with 21 bases between them. CDR3 sequence (DNA): TGCAGTGCCGAGGGCACAGCCACCCGGTCCTCCTACGAGCAGTACTTC. Encoded protein: CSAEGTATRSSYEQYF.

The sample holds many counts of this clonotype. The J gene is TRBJ2-3, the V gene TRBV7-2, with 9 bases fitting TRBD2. The V gene end was trimmed by 1 base and the J gene end by 5 bases; junction bases not matched to a gene: 16. The germline gives CDR1 SGHTA, CDR2 FQGNSA. This CDR3 spans 19 amino acids. The CDR3 sequence is CASSLGSSRRGGMGDTQYF. As DNA, the CDR3 is TGTGCCAGCAGCTTAGGCTCCTCTAGGCGGGGGGGGATGGGAGATACGCAGTATTTT.

Here the CDR3 DNA reads TGCGCCAGCAGCCCGTGGACTAGCGGGAGCTACGAGCAGTACTTC. This translates into CASSPWTSGSYEQYF. This sequence joins TRBV5-1 and TRBJ2-7, with 13 nucleotides matching TRBD2. The CDR3 covers 15 residues. V shed 4 bases and J 3 bases; nucleotides not matched to a gene: 4. CDR1 and CDR2 (germline): SGHRS, YFSETQ.